The 28 T cell receptor beta chains presented below share a single source sample, sequenced in a study of T cell responses to AZD1222 COVID-19 vaccine. Produced via immunoSEQ multiplex PCR; TCRdb's table is partial and in-frame only. The table includes about 140,000 clones, around 90% detected once. The material sequenced was peripheral blood, taken on day 0 of AZD1222 vaccination. Receptors were obtained from an adult in good health.

The chain's CDR3 is CASSHRGDTQYF. CDR3 sequence (DNA): TGTGCCAGCAGCCACCGGGGGGATACGCAGTATTTT. V and J are TRBV3-1 (or the pseudogene TRBV3-2) and TRBJ2-3, with D maybe TRBD2 (6 bases). The germline V gene encodes CDR1 LGHDT and CDR2 YNNKEL (reference sequence). This CDR3 contains 12 residues. The V end lost 3 bases, the J end lost 6 bases, and 7 bases lay between the germline ends.

The chain couples TRBV15 to TRBJ1-1; 8 positions match TRBD1. The CDR3 is 15 residues long. Looked up from germline, CDR1 is LNHNV and CDR2 is YYDKDF (reference sequence). With 1 base clipped from V and 1 base from J, the junction kept 2 bases outside the gene matches. CDR3: CATSRGGTGNTEAFF. The CDR3 DNA follows: TGTGCCACCAGCAGAGGGGGGACAGGGAACACTGAAGCTTTCTTT.

The chain is built from TRBV11-2 and TRBJ2-1; TRBD2 might be the D (6 bases). Trimming took 8 bases from V and 6 from J, leaving 20 bases between them. The CDR3 sequence is 15 residues long. Germline loops: CDR1 SGHAT, CDR2 FQNNGV. The CDR3 spells CASVLAANQANEQFF. The DNA for the CDR3 is TGTGCCAGCGTATTAGCGGCTAACCAGGCCAATGAGCAGTTCTTC.

J is TRBJ2-7 and V is TRBV7-9; D is unresolved. The germline V gene has CDR1 SEHNR and CDR2 FQNEAQ (reference sequence). The V and J ends lost 2 bases and 0 bases respectively, with 11 bases between them. This CDR3 is built from 15 residues. In nucleotides, the CDR3 is TGTGCCAGCAGCTTACTTGGGCACACCTCCTACGAGCAGTACTTC. Protein sequence: CASSLLGHTSYEQYF. Full variable domain (missing parts from reference TRBV7-9 and TRBJ2-7): DTGVSQNPRHKITKRGQNVTFRCDPISEHNRLYWYRQTLGQGPEFLTYFQNEAQLEKSRLLSDRFSAERPKGSFSTLEIQRTEQGDSAMYLCASSLLGHTSYEQYFGPGTRLTVT.

The gene calls are TRBV19 and TRBJ1-6; D remains unclear. CDR3 length equals 13 residues. V was pared by 7 bases and J by 0 bases, with 4 bases between. Germline V gene lookup returns CDR1 LNHDA and CDR2 SQIVND (reference sequence). The CDR3 is CASTTSYNSPLHF. In DNA form, the CDR3 reads TGTGCCAGTACAACCTCCTATAATTCACCCCTCCACTTT.

The V and J genes are TRBV7-2 and TRBJ1-2, with 9 bases matching TRBD1. Germline V gene sequence: CDR1 SGHTA, CDR2 FQGNSA. This CDR3 is built from 14 residues. With 5 bases clipped from V and 2 bases from J, the junction kept 3 bases outside the gene matches. The CDR3 DNA is TGTGCCAGCAGCATCGGACAGGGGAACTATGGCTACACCTTC. The encoded protein is CASSIGQGNYGYTF.

The DNA of the CDR3 is TGTGCCAGCAGCTTAGGACACGGGACGGATTATGGCTACACCTTC. Translating gives CASSLGHGTDYGYTF. This sequence joins TRBV7-6 and TRBJ1-2, with D possibly matching TRBD1 (5 bases). Trimming stripped 1 base from V and 5 bases from J, with 14 bases between. Looked up from germline, CDR1 is SGHVS and CDR2 is FNYEAQ. The CDR3 consists of 15 residues.

The rearrangement joins TRBV5-4 to TRBJ1-4; D might be TRBD1 (6 bases). CDR3 length: 15 residues. The V gene lost 0 bases and the J gene lost 7 bases, with 13 bases spanning the gap. Germline V CDR1 and CDR2: SGHNT, YYREEE (reference sequence). This CDR3 reads CASSLGPGDGEKLFF. The DNA of the CDR3 is TGTGCCAGCAGCTTGGGGCCAGGGGATGGTGAAAAACTGTTTTTT.

The chain recombines TRBV5-4 with TRBJ2-1; D may be TRBD1 (5 bases). This CDR3 comprises 14 residues. Deletions cut 4 bases from V and 5 bases from J, with 13 bases between. From germline, CDR1 is SGHNT and CDR2 YYREEE (reference sequence). The CDR3 sequence is CASSLRGTHNEQFF. The CDR3 DNA follows: TGTGCCAGCAGCCTTAGGGGCACTCACAATGAGCAGTTCTTC.

The chain joins TRBV28 to TRBJ2-2; the D gene is possibly TRBD2 (6 bases). Trimming stripped 2 bases from V and 1 base from J, with 8 bases between. Germline V lookup: CDR1 MDHEN, CDR2 SYDVKM. This CDR3 has 15 residues. CDR3 nucleotides: TGTGCCAGCAGTTTAGGAGGGGTGAACACCGGGGAGCTGTTTTTT. It codes for CASSLGGVNTGELFF.

The CDR3 loop reads CASSQDRESSEQFF. The CDR3, as DNA: TGTGCCAGCAGCCAGGACAGGGAGAGTAGTGAGCAGTTCTTC. The chain recombines TRBV11-2 with TRBJ2-1; TRBD1 aligns across 8 bases. After removal of 5 bases from V and 9 bases from J, the junction contained 9 bases not matched to a gene. Germline values: CDR1 SGHAT, CDR2 FQNNGV. This CDR3 comprises 14 residues. Drawing the rest from reference TRBV11-2 and TRBJ2-1, the complete variable domain is EAGVAQSPRYKIIEKRQSVAFWCNPISGHATLYWYQQILGQGPKLLIQFQNNGVVDDSQLPKDRFSAERLKGVDSTLKIQPAKLEDSAVYLCASSQDRESSEQFFGPGTRLTVL.

The chain links TRBV28 to TRBJ1-2; D possibly corresponds to TRBD1 (5 bases). V was cut by 10 bases and J by 2 bases, with 20 bases left in between. Germline V lookup: CDR1 MDHEN, CDR2 SYDVKM. This CDR3 contains 15 residues. The CDR3 nucleotides are TGTGCCACCTCACCCGAGGGGTCGTGGAACTATGGCTACACCTTC. Its protein is CATSPEGSWNYGYTF.

This clone was detected only once. The chain uses TRBV6-6 and TRBJ2-7; possibly TRBD1 or TRBD2 for D (6 bases each). This CDR3 spans 15 amino acids. With 8 bases removed from V and 7 bases from J, the gap between germline ends came to 24 bases. CDR1 and CDR2 from the germline V gene are MNHNY and SVGAGI (reference sequence). Here the CDR3 reads CASEPSGASFVEQYF. CDR3 nucleotide sequence: TGTGCCAGCGAACCTTCGGGGGCGTCGTTTGTTGAGCAGTACTTC.

The chain links TRBV9 to TRBJ1-1; D possibly corresponds to TRBD1 (5 bases). V was trimmed by 4 bases and J by 3 bases, leaving 7 bases between them. Germline assignment: CDR1 SGDLS and CDR2 YYNGEE. The CDR3 is 12 amino acids. The CDR3 region is CASSLGDTEAFF. The CDR3 nucleotides are TGTGCCAGCAGCTTGGGGGACACTGAAGCTTTCTTT. Drawing the rest from reference TRBV9 and TRBJ1-1, the complete variable domain is DSGVTQTPKHLITATGQRVTLRCSPRSGDLSVYWYQQSLDQGLQFLIQYYNGEERAKGNILERFSAQQFPDLHSELNLSSLELGDSALYFCASSLGDTEAFFGQGTRLTVV.

The chain joins TRBV7-2 to TRBJ2-1, with D perhaps matching TRBD2 (6 bases). The CDR3 consists of 13 residues. Trimming left V 1 base short and J 12 bases short, with 13 bases between. Per the germline V gene, CDR1 is SGHTA and CDR2 is FQGNSA. CDR3 region: CASSLGAGTLQFF. Here the CDR3 DNA reads TGTGCCAGCAGCTTAGGAGCTGGGACTTTGCAGTTCTTC.

V gene TRBV6-5 combines with J gene TRBJ1-5; D gene unclear. Between the trimmed V and J ends, which lost 0 bases and 7 bases, there was a span of 10 bases. The CDR3 consists of 14 residues. Germline V gives CDR1 MNHEY, CDR2 SVGAGI. CDR3 in DNA: TGTGCCAGCAGTTACTCGGCGCTGGGACAGCCCCAGCATTTT. This codes for CASSYSALGQPQHF.

The chain combines TRBV12-5 with TRBJ1-2, with 11 bases aligning to TRBD1. CDR3 length: 16 amino acids. Trimming took 1 base from V and 4 from J; bases not matched to a gene: 5. Per germline, CDR1 LGHNT and CDR2 FRNRAP. Here the CDR3 reads CASGLGTGGFVYGYTF. The CDR3 region has the DNA TGTGCTAGTGGTTTGGGGACAGGGGGCTTTGTCTATGGCTACACCTTC. Full variable domain (outside the CDR3, taken from reference TRBV12-5 and TRBJ1-2): DARVTQTPRHKVTEMGQEVTMRCQPILGHNTVFWYRQTMMQGLELLAYFRNRAPLDDSGMPKDRFSAEMPDATLATLKIQPSEPRDSAVYFCASGLGTGGFVYGYTFGSGTRLTVV.

The sample holds one count of this clone. V usage is TRBV7-9 and J usage is TRBJ1-1; the D gene is possibly TRBD1 (6 bases). CDR3 length equals 14 residues. Trimming removed 7 bases from V and 11 bases from J, with 23 bases in between. The germline CDR1 and CDR2 sequences are SEHNR and FQNEAQ (reference sequence). This CDR3 is CASIPPGGVFGAFF. CDR3 nucleotide sequence: TGTGCCAGCATCCCCCCGGGGGGCGTCTTCGGTGCTTTCTTT.

The V gene is TRBV5-1, the J gene TRBJ2-1; TRBD2 aligns across 9 bases. Germline V gene data show CDR1 as SGHRS and CDR2 as YFSETQ. The ends lost 4 bases at V and 8 bases at J; junction bases unmatched: 10. The CDR3 totals 15 residues. CDR3 region: CASSQVAGDFDEQFF. CDR3 bases: TGCGCCAGCAGCCAAGTAGCGGGAGACTTTGATGAGCAGTTCTTC.

This clone has only one observation. The CDR3 here is CASRETGEGNSPLHF. The CDR3 DNA reads as TGTGCCAGCAGGGAGACAGGGGAGGGTAATTCACCCCTCCACTTT. This chain uses TRBV2 with TRBJ1-6; 8 bases agree with TRBD1. The trim removed 6 bases at V and 6 bases at J, leaving 7 bases unmatched. This CDR3 spans 15 amino acids. CDR1 is SNHLY, CDR2 FYNNEI, per germline.

This rearrangement joins TRBV7-2 to TRBJ2-5; D uncertain. Trimming took off 4 bases at V and 5 bases at J, with 8 bases between the two ends. The CDR3 is 12 residues long. Germline V gene lookup returns CDR1 SGHTA and CDR2 FQGNSA. The CDR3 nucleotides read TGTGCCAGCAGCTCCTTTTGGGAGACCCAGTACTTC. Its translation: CASSSFWETQYF.

The V call is TRBV11-2, the J call TRBJ2-6; D gene uncertain. The CDR3 totals 18 residues. Trimming pared 5 bases from V and 0 bases from J, leaving 17 bases between. Germline V gene data show CDR1 as SGHAT and CDR2 as FQNNGV. In DNA form, the CDR3 reads TGTGCCAGCAGCCCCCTCACGGTCAGCTCCTCTGGGGCCAACGTCCTGACTTTC. It codes for CASSPLTVSSSGANVLTF.

This chain joins TRBV7-9 and TRBJ1-1; a weak D match, TRBD1 (5 bases). This CDR3 contains 14 residues. V dropped 2 bases and J dropped 1 base, with 8 bases sitting between them. In germline, CDR1 is SEHNR, CDR2 FQNEAQ (reference sequence). The CDR3 region has the DNA TGTGCCAGCAGCTTAAGTGGGGGGAACACTGAAGCTTTCTTT. This sequence encodes CASSLSGGNTEAFF.

The V and J genes are TRBV27 and TRBJ1-1; possible D gene TRBD1, 5 bases. Trimming left V 3 bases short and J 5 bases short, with 10 bases between. Germline V gives CDR1 MNHEY, CDR2 SMNVEV (reference sequence). The CDR3 totals 13 residues. The CDR3 loop is CASSFFEGTEAFF. The CDR3 coding sequence is TGTGCCAGCAGTTTCTTTGAGGGGACTGAAGCTTTCTTT.

The chain has TRBV25-1 and TRBJ2-3; D remains ambiguous. This CDR3 has 11 residues. With 2 bases removed from V and 3 bases from J, the gap between germline ends came to 0 bases. Germline V gives CDR1 MGHDK, CDR2 SYGVNS. CDR3 loop: CASSETDTQYF. The CDR3, as DNA: TGTGCCAGCAGTGAAACAGATACGCAGTATTTT.

This chain joins TRBV30 and TRBJ1-1, with a tentative D call TRBD1 (6 bases). CDR3 length: 16 amino acids. V dropped 3 bases and J dropped 0 bases, with 17 bases sitting between them. Germline loops: CDR1 GTSNPN, CDR2 SVGIG (reference sequence). The CDR3 sequence is CAWSSGSGAMNTEAFF. CDR3 coding DNA: TGTGCCTGGAGCTCGGGGTCGGGGGCAATGAACACTGAAGCTTTCTTT.

V is TRBV30 and J is TRBJ1-2; perhaps TRBD1 as D (6 bases). Germline V gives CDR1 GTSNPN, CDR2 SVGIG (reference sequence). Trimming stripped 0 bases from V and 2 bases from J, with 10 bases between. CDR3 length: 14 residues. CDR3 amino acids: CAWSVIQGNYGYTF. DNA for the CDR3: TGTGCCTGGAGTGTAATCCAGGGGAACTATGGCTACACCTTC.

The chain employs TRBV9 and TRBJ1-6; D ambiguous. The V end was cut by 6 bases, the J end by 4 bases, with 8 bases between. The CDR3 sequence is 13 residues long. The germline gives CDR1 SGDLS, CDR2 YYNGEE. This CDR3 reads CASTESYNSPLHF. The CDR3 coding sequence is TGTGCCAGCACAGAGTCTTATAATTCACCCCTCCACTTT.